Each of the 15 T cell receptor beta chains below was sequenced from the same sample in a study of shared T cell receptors in the human thymus. TCRdb keeps only in-frame clones here, not all; method: immunoSEQ multiplex PCR. The sample carries about 730,000 clones, 70% to 90% recorded once. In addition, the sample was reused for a study of human thymus T cells.

The specimen was thymocytes. The receptors shown here come from a girl in the first two years of life with a congenital heart defect.

The chain is built from TRBV2 and TRBJ2-1; tentatively, D is TRBD1 (5 bases). The CDR3 is made up of 16 amino acids. Looked up from germline, CDR1 is SNHLY and CDR2 is FYNNEI. Trimming stripped 3 bases from V and 6 bases from J, with 18 bases between. CDR3 loop: CASSDYERRRGNEQFF. DNA for the CDR3: TGTGCCAGCAGTGATTACGAGCGCCGTAGGGGCAATGAGCAGTTCTTC.

The chain recombines TRBV5-1 with TRBJ1-1; D might be TRBD1 (5 bases). Trimming shortened V by 0 bases and J by 4 bases, and 19 bases separated the two germline ends. Germline V gene sequence: CDR1 SGHRS, CDR2 YFSETQ. The CDR3 length is 17 residues. CDR3: CASSLASLGGVSTEAFF. CDR3 sequence (DNA): TGCGCCAGCAGCTTGGCGTCGTTGGGGGGGGTGAGCACTGAAGCTTTCTTT.

The chain carries TRBV7-9 and TRBJ1-6, with D hard to call. The CDR3 is 16 amino acids. Trimming left V 1 base short and J 8 bases short, with 15 bases between. The germline V gene has CDR1 SEHNR and CDR2 FQNEAQ (reference sequence). The CDR3 protein is CASSLEFRDTYSPLHF. The DNA of the CDR3 is TGTGCCAGCAGCTTAGAGTTCCGAGATACCTATTCACCCCTCCACTTT.

This clone was seen just once. The chain is built from TRBV4-3 and TRBJ2-7; no firm D call. The CDR3 is 14 residues long. Germline lookup yields CDR1 LGHNA and CDR2 YSLEER. Trimming left V 0 bases short and J 2 bases short, with 8 bases between. CDR3 sequence (DNA): TGCGCCAGCAGCCAAGACGCGGAACCCTACGAGCAGTACTTC. This gives the protein CASSQDAEPYEQYF.

The V call is TRBV6-1, the J call TRBJ1-3, with D possibly TRBD1 on 5 matching bases. The CDR3 loop spans 16 amino acids. Looked up from germline, CDR1 is MNHNS and CDR2 is SASEGT. Trimming cost V 1 base and J 8 bases, with 18 bases left between them. CDR3 nucleotides: TGTGCCAGCAGTGAAGTAACGGACACCCCGGAATACACCATATATTTT. Translation gives CASSEVTDTPEYTIYF.

This clone was recorded only once. This sequence joins TRBV25-1 and TRBJ1-2, with 7 bases aligning to TRBD1. This CDR3 is built from 15 residues. The germline V gene has CDR1 MGHDK and CDR2 SYGVNS. V gave up 8 bases and J gave up 5 bases; unmatched junction bases: 14. In DNA form, the CDR3 reads TGTGCCAGCCGACAGGGAAGGACGGGATCTTATGGCTACACCTTC. Its protein is CASRQGRTGSYGYTF.

V gene TRBV28 combines with J gene TRBJ1-2; D gene ambiguous. Germline CDR1 is MDHEN and CDR2 is SYDVKM. CDR3 length: 13 residues. V was trimmed by 2 bases and J by 3 bases, leaving 7 bases between them. CDR3 DNA: TGTGCCAGCAGTTTAGGGAGTTACTATGGCTACACCTTC. Translated, it gives CASSLGSYYGYTF.

V is TRBV28 and J is TRBJ1-5; D is ambiguous. The germline CDR1 and CDR2 sequences are MDHEN and SYDVKM. Trimming took off 3 bases at V and 4 bases at J, with 4 bases between the two ends. The CDR3 spans 12 residues. Here the CDR3 reads CASSLLNQPQHF. CDR3 in DNA: TGTGCCAGCAGTTTGTTAAATCAGCCCCAGCATTTT.

The chain employs TRBV14 and TRBJ2-1; the match to TRBD1 covers 10 bases. V gave up 6 bases and J gave up 2 bases; unmatched junction bases: 10. The CDR3 is 17 residues long. Germline CDR1 is SGHDN and CDR2 is FVKESK. The CDR3 nucleotides are TGTGCCAGCAGTACCCCTAGGGGGACAGGGGCCTACAATGAGCAGTTCTTC. It encodes CASSTPRGTGAYNEQFF.

The chain carries TRBV27 and TRBJ2-5, with 9 bases matching TRBD2. V lost 4 bases, J lost 0 bases, and 9 bases stayed unmatched. The CDR3 length is 17 residues. Germline CDR1 reads MNHEY; CDR2 reads SMNVEV (reference sequence). DNA of the CDR3: TGTGCCAGCAGTTGTCGCGGGGGGGCCCAACACCAAGAGACCCAGTACTTC. Protein product: CASSCRGGAQHQETQYF.

The chain joins TRBV27 to TRBJ1-2; possibly TRBD1 for D (5 bases). Trimming pared 6 bases from V and 0 bases from J, leaving 17 bases between. There are 16 residues in the CDR3. Germline V CDR1 and CDR2: MNHEY, SMNVEV (reference sequence). CDR3 sequence: CASRSPVQETNYGYTF. DNA of the CDR3: TGTGCCAGCAGGTCACCCGTACAGGAGACTAACTATGGCTACACCTTC.

J is TRBJ1-2 and V is TRBV7-9; possibly TRBD1 for D (5 bases). Per germline, CDR1 SEHNR and CDR2 FQNEAQ (reference sequence). There are 15 residues in the CDR3. V dropped 5 bases and J dropped 2 bases, with 15 bases sitting between them. In DNA, the CDR3 is TGTGCCAGCAGCCCTTTGGTGGGGCGCAACTATGGCTACACCTTC. Its translation is CASSPLVGRNYGYTF.

The genes are TRBV2 and TRBJ1-1; D is possibly TRBD1 (5 bases). CDR3 size: 17 residues. Germline V CDR1 and CDR2: SNHLY, FYNNEI. V dropped 8 bases and J dropped 3 bases, with 25 bases sitting between them. CDR3 residues: CASLRQTLLHTDTEAFF. The CDR3 DNA is TGTGCCAGCCTAAGACAGACCCTGCTTCATACCGACACTGAAGCTTTCTTT.

The rearrangement uses TRBV7-9 and TRBJ1-5; perhaps TRBD1 as D (6 bases). This CDR3 contains 16 residues. V was shortened by 3 bases and J by 5 bases, with 17 bases between the two germline ends. Germline V gene data show CDR1 as SEHNR and CDR2 as FQNEAQ (reference sequence). CDR3 sequence: CASSLDKQGLDQPQHF. Here the CDR3 DNA reads TGTGCCAGCAGCTTGGATAAACAGGGTCTGGATCAGCCCCAGCATTTT.

The rearrangement joins TRBV10-3 to TRBJ2-3; 7 positions match TRBD1. After removal of 3 bases from V and 0 bases from J, the junction contained 6 bases not matched to a gene. Germline V lookup: CDR1 ENHRY, CDR2 SYGVKD. The CDR3 is made up of 16 amino acids. The CDR3 DNA sequence: TGTGCCATCAGTGAAGGGCGCAGGGGGAGCACAGATACGCAGTATTTT. Its translation: CAISEGRRGSTDTQYF.